This T cell receptor (beta chain) was identified in a study of shared clonotypes between healthy human individuals (dated by TCRdb to the early 2020s). Study-wide context: The cohort included a few men and a couple of women between 18 and 49 years of age. For each donor, CD4 naive and CD4 memory were each given three plates, CD8 naive was given two plates, and CD8 memory was given one plate. The study deeply sequenced blood TCR repertoires of about five healthy adults to estimate repertoire size and the extent of clonotype sharing between individuals. To increase sequencing depth and limit assay-specific biases, TCR repertoire library preparation and sequencing were carried out by different laboratories using diverse techniques. Leukapheresis yielded between about 0.85 and 10 billion PBMCs per donor. Broad study findings and their caveats: Pairwise subsampling led to the expectation that sequencing depth would affect the degree of clonotype sharing among donors. The small number of donors limited the genetic and exposure-history diversity represented. Approximately 5% of naive CD4, 3.5% of naive CD8, about 2.4% of memory CD4, and approximately 0.39% of memory CD8 clonotypes were shared across a few donors. Rarefaction of sorted-subset datasets indicated incomplete sequencing despite the large sequencing depth. Sampling was restricted to blood, and TCR repertoires in tissue are likely to differ from TCR repertoires in blood. Clonotypes shared by all four sorted-subset donors showed higher generation probabilities than non-shared clonotypes. Naive subsets generally had larger estimated clonotype richness than memory subsets.

The donors were healthy, HIV-negative adults with no recently reported acute infections or vaccinations. Every donor was a Caucasian adult residing in Nashville, Tennessee, USA. Magnetic negative selection was used to enrich CD4+ T cells, after which naive cells were positively selected on CD45RA and the negative fraction became the memory subset. Blood was obtained by leukapheresis, after which PBMCs were separated by Ficoll-Histopaque density gradient centrifugation and cryopreserved in liquid nitrogen vapor phase. Analytical flow cytometry was used to check the purity and quantity of each magnetically sorted T cell population. Genomic DNA was isolated from every sorted fraction and measured by UV absorbance on a Nanodrop 2000c. TCR CDR3 regions were amplified from genomic DNA by multiplex PCR using the deep immunoSEQ assay. Genomic DNA extracted from each cell subset was distributed evenly over all wells of several immunoSEQ 96-well plates, and each plate served as one replicate. For sorted subsets, each replicate PCR was loaded with 200 ng genomic DNA, equivalent to some 31,000 T cell genomes. Purified libraries were measured with a Qubit 3.0 fluorometer, size-checked on a Bioanalyzer 2100, and measured again with the KAPA Library Quantification kit. Each immunoSEQ 96-well plate was sequenced on its own single-read 150-cycle Illumina NextSeq 550 flow cell. As for the authors' bioinformatics: The immunoSEQ output contained only junctional sequences without quality scores, so filtering could not match that applied to full-length reads. To assign V/J genes and CDR3, sequences were annotated using PyIR, a Python wrapper for IgBLAST v1.9, with IMGT germline references. Reads were removed for weak V/J assignments (E-value above 1e-6), missing CDR3, stop codons, out-of-frame junctions, or ambiguous translated residues. V3J clonotypes were defined as sequences sharing an identical inferred V gene, J gene, and CDR3 amino acid sequence. Percentage overlap between repertoires was computed as shared unique clonotypes divided by the size of the smaller repertoire. Repertoire richness was assessed with RTK rarefaction, the Chao1 estimator, and Recon v2.1 estimates of unobserved clonotypes. Generation probabilities were computed with OLGA for all TCRbeta clonotypes obtained by the gDNA method from four donors. The source is immuneACCESS, and TCRdb retained only in-frame sequences with V and J called. Part of the clones is not carried over; for the studies checked, unresolved V genes explain less than half of this, and the remainder is unexplained. Clone size and the V and J calls come from that table; the DNA yielded D and trimming. For this sample there are around 2.1 million clones; 90% to 97% appear just once. The top ten clonotypes cover less than 0.15% of the sample.

For this clone: What this receptor recognizes is not known. It has no much larger one-base neighbor in the sample; base qualities were not kept.

The sample consisted of naive CD4+ T cells sorted from blood. The sample's cell subset or site, from its label and the paper: CD45RA+ positively selected. This TCR came from a man between 18 and 29 years old in good health.

The CDR3 loop reads CASPGSMNTEAFF. The DNA is as follows: TGTGCCAGCCCGGGAAGTATGAACACTGAAGCTTTCTTT. The rearrangement combines TRBV28 with TRBJ1-1, with the D gene call left open. From cysteine to phenylalanine, the CDR3 is 13 amino acids long. The sequence is cut down to CDR3 DNA, 39 bases in frame from base 1. The V end loses 8 bases and the J end loses 0 bases, and a stretch of 10 bases separates them. Reading the germline V gene gives CDR1 MDHEN and CDR2 SYDVKM.